These 22 T cell receptor beta chains originate from one sample sequenced in a study of shared clonotypes between healthy human individuals. The table came from immunoSEQ multiplex PCR; TCRdb's copy has only in-frame clones and leaves some out. This sample has around 2.5 million clones, with under 95% found just once. Material for sequencing was naive CD4+ T cells from PBMCs. The subset was: CD45RA+ positively selected. These receptors were taken from a man in his late teens or twenties in good health. Some clones in this sample may be carry-over from other donors' samples.

The chain is built from TRBV28 and TRBJ2-2, with TRBD2 as a possible D gene (6 bases). The ends were cut back, 3 bases at V and 4 bases at J, with 12 bases in the middle. The CDR3 is made up of 15 amino acids. CDR1 is MDHEN and CDR2 is SYDVKM in the germline V gene. CDR3 amino acids: CASSLEGLGTGELFF. CDR3 nucleotide sequence: TGTGCCAGCAGTTTGGAGGGGTTGGGCACCGGGGAGCTGTTTTTT.

The V call is TRBV7-8, the J call TRBJ1-5; 11 bases align to TRBD1. There are 17 residues in the CDR3. Germline CDR1 reads SGHVS; CDR2 reads FQNEAQ. J was trimmed by 8 bases and V by 5 bases; bases with no gene match: 14. CDR3: CASSIRTGGSSAKPQHF. CDR3 bases: TGTGCCAGCAGCATTAGGACAGGGGGCAGTTCGGCGAAGCCCCAGCATTTT.

The chain employs TRBV6-1 and TRBJ1-2; D ambiguous. V was clipped by 4 bases and J by 8 bases, with 23 bases between them. Germline lookup yields CDR1 MNHNS and CDR2 SASEGT. This CDR3 has 16 residues. CDR3 bases: TGTGCCAGCAGTGTGGCCCAGGCCGCTAGTATTTGGGGCTACACCTTC. Protein: CASSVAQAASIWGYTF.

This clone was seen just once. This specimen includes other DNA sequences encoding the same CDR3. The chain couples TRBV5-4 to TRBJ2-5; D might be TRBD1 (6 bases). Germline CDR1 is SGHNT and CDR2 is YYREEE (reference sequence). Trimming pared 2 bases from V and 5 bases from J, leaving 13 bases between. The CDR3 is 14 residues long. CDR3 loop: CASSLQGRKETQYF. CDR3 DNA: TGTGCCAGCAGCTTACAGGGTCGCAAGGAGACCCAGTACTTC.

This rearrangement joins TRBV6-4 to TRBJ1-5; maybe TRBD1 (6 bases). V was trimmed by 6 bases and J by 7 bases, leaving 19 bases between them. The V gene's germline CDR1 is MRHNA and CDR2 SNTAGT. CDR3 length: 15 residues. In nucleotides, the CDR3 is TGTGCCAGCAGCCCCGAATCAGGGGAATGGCAGCCCCAGCATTTT. Its protein is CASSPESGEWQPQHF.

This chain connects TRBV19 to TRBJ2-5, with D possibly matching TRBD1 (5 bases). Germline CDR1 LNHDA, CDR2 SQIVND (reference sequence). V lost 1 base, J lost 1 base, and 16 bases lay in between. The CDR3 consists of 17 residues. The CDR3 loop reads CASSIGQGMGTQETQYF. The DNA for the CDR3 is TGTGCCAGTAGTATAGGCCAGGGCATGGGTACCCAAGAGACCCAGTACTTC.

This chain uses TRBV14 with TRBJ1-2; 7 bases match TRBD1. The CDR3 runs to 14 residues. The V segment lost 0 bases and the J segment 4 bases; nucleotides outside the gene matches: 2. Germline lookup yields CDR1 SGHDN and CDR2 FVKESK. CDR3 loop: CASSQDSGGYGYTF. The CDR3 DNA sequence: TGTGCCAGCAGCCAAGATTCAGGGGGCTATGGCTACACCTTC.

The chain joins TRBV19 to TRBJ2-2; no definite D call. This CDR3 spans 14 amino acids. Trimming took 7 bases from V and 0 from J, leaving 9 bases between them. The germline CDR1 and CDR2 sequences are LNHDA and SQIVND (reference sequence). The CDR3 protein is CASIAGPNTGELFF. The CDR3, as DNA: TGTGCCAGTATTGCAGGCCCGAACACCGGGGAGCTGTTTTTT.

This rearrangement joins TRBV5-8 to TRBJ2-7; TRBD1 agrees at 8 bases. Germline values: CDR1 SGHTS, CDR2 YDEGEE. Unmatched junction bases numbered 3, after V lost 4 bases and J lost 3 bases. The CDR3 length is 13 residues. In nucleotides, the CDR3 is TGTGCCAGCAGCCGTGGACAGGGCTACGAGCAGTACTTC. As protein: CASSRGQGYEQYF.

V usage is TRBV28 and J usage is TRBJ2-2; D might be TRBD1 (6 bases). CDR1 MDHEN and CDR2 SYDVKM come from the germline V gene. There are 16 residues in the CDR3. Trimming took off 5 bases at V and 4 bases at J, with 17 bases between the two ends. CDR3 sequence reads: CASSRAGTLRTGELFF. Here the CDR3 DNA reads TGTGCCAGCAGTCGTGCCGGGACATTGCGCACCGGGGAGCTGTTTTTT.

The V and J genes are TRBV9 and TRBJ1-4; possible D gene TRBD1, 6 bases. This CDR3 contains 15 residues. CDR1 and CDR2 from the germline V gene are SGDLS and YYNGEE. V shed 0 bases and J shed 8 bases, with 14 bases lying between them. The CDR3 here is CASSVDRAGREKLFF. Here the CDR3 DNA reads TGTGCCAGCAGCGTAGACAGGGCAGGGCGAGAAAAACTGTTTTTT.

The chain has TRBV7-2 and TRBJ2-5, with TRBD2 matching 9 bases. The trim removed 1 base at V and 1 base at J, leaving 4 bases unmatched. The CDR3 is 16 residues long. Germline V gene data show CDR1 as SGHTA and CDR2 as FQGNSA. The CDR3 reads CASSLVAGGTQETQYF. DNA of the CDR3: TGTGCCAGCAGCTTAGTGGCGGGAGGGACCCAAGAGACCCAGTACTTC.

The V gene is TRBV28, the J gene TRBJ2-3, with TRBD1 as a possible D gene (5 bases). V was clipped by 2 bases and J by 13 bases, with 22 bases between them. CDR3 length: 15 residues. Germline V lookup: CDR1 MDHEN, CDR2 SYDVKM. The CDR3 region is CASSLGSSRVGKKYF. The CDR3 DNA reads TGTGCCAGCAGTTTAGGGTCCAGCAGGGTCGGAAAAAAGTATTTT.

As concerns this clone: Other DNA sequences of this sample code for an identical CDR3. The chain uses TRBV7-3 and TRBJ2-7, with D possibly being TRBD1 or TRBD2 (5 bases each). Trimming left V 2 bases short and J 2 bases short, with 10 bases between. Per germline, CDR1 SGHTA and CDR2 FQGTGA. The CDR3 runs to 14 residues. CDR3 nucleotides: TGTGCCAGCAGCTTAGGCCGGGGCACCTACGAGCAGTACTTC. Translating gives CASSLGRGTYEQYF.

The chain carries TRBV10-1 and TRBJ2-7, with 7 bases fitting TRBD1. CDR1 is WNHNN, CDR2 SYGVQD, per germline (reference sequence). Trimming at V came to 10 bases and at J to 3 bases, leaving 12 bases not matched to a gene. CDR3 length equals 14 residues. The CDR3, as DNA: TGCGCCACCGCTTTAGGCCCAGGGGGCTACGAGCAGTACTTC. It codes for CATALGPGGYEQYF.

V gene TRBV7-2 combines with J gene TRBJ2-7; D is uncertain. Germline-derived CDR1 and CDR2 are SGHTA and FQGNSA. CDR3 size: 14 residues. V lost 2 bases and J 0 bases, leaving 8 bases between the germline ends. This CDR3 reads CASSLIPSSYEQYF. The CDR3 DNA reads TGTGCCAGCAGCTTAATCCCCTCCTCCTACGAGCAGTACTTC.

The rearrangement joins TRBV4-3 to TRBJ1-2, with unresolved D. The CDR3 sequence is 13 residues long. V dropped 0 bases and J dropped 5 bases, with 7 bases sitting between them. Germline V CDR1 and CDR2: LGHNA, YSLEER. CDR3 sequence (DNA): TGCGCCAGCAGCCAAGAAGTATTGTATGGCTACACCTTC. Translated, it gives CASSQEVLYGYTF.

This clone is a singleton in its sample. The chain recombines TRBV28 with TRBJ2-4, with a tentative D call TRBD2 (6 bases). Germline CDR1 is MDHEN and CDR2 is SYDVKM. CDR3 length: 16 amino acids. V was cut by 5 bases and J by 0 bases, with 14 bases left in between. The CDR3 sequence is CASSTELAVAKNIQYF. The CDR3, as DNA: TGTGCCAGCAGTACCGAACTAGCAGTAGCCAAAAACATTCAGTACTTC.

The chain has TRBV4-3 and TRBJ2-1; 15 bases map to TRBD2. The ends lost 1 base at V and 10 bases at J; junction bases unmatched: 5. Germline lookup yields CDR1 LGHNA and CDR2 YSLEER. There are 16 residues in the CDR3. The CDR3 here is CASSQGTSGRDREQFF. CDR3 nucleotide sequence: TGCGCCAGCAGCCAAGGGACTAGCGGGAGGGACCGGGAGCAGTTCTTC.

Note on this clone: Distinct nucleotide sequences in the sample also encode this CDR3. The chain joins TRBV2 to TRBJ1-1, with 8 bases lining up with TRBD1. V was clipped by 6 bases and J by 1 base; unmatched bases: 4. The CDR3 consists of 14 residues. Germline-derived CDR1 and CDR2 are SNHLY and FYNNEI. CDR3 amino acids: CASSLGQGNTEAFF. The CDR3 DNA reads as TGTGCCAGCAGCCTCGGACAGGGGAACACTGAAGCTTTCTTT.

This clone was detected a few times. This chain links TRBV20-1 with TRBJ1-1; D is unresolved. V lost 2 bases to trimming and J lost 8 bases, with 9 bases between them. The CDR3 consists of 11 residues. In germline, CDR1 is DFQATT, CDR2 SNEGSKA (reference sequence). CDR3 DNA sequence: TGCAGTGCTAGACCCCGAAGAGAAGCTTTCTTT. Translated, it gives CSARPRREAFF.

In DNA, the CDR3 is TGCGCCAGCAGCTTGGCGGCTTCCGTGACCTACGAGCAGTACTTC. Translation gives CASSLAASVTYEQYF. The chain has TRBV5-1 and TRBJ2-5, with no clear D. The J call is doubtful: the DNA matches TRBJ2-7 better. The CDR3 extends over 15 amino acids. Germline loops: CDR1 SGHRS, CDR2 YFSETQ.